This entry lists 20 T cell receptor beta chains sequenced from one sample in a study of blood T cell repertoires in COVID-19. The assay was immunoSEQ multiplex PCR, and TCRdb's table has in-frame clones only and misses some. Of approximately 350,000 clones listed, 70% to 90% were seen once; the top ten hold under 8.5%. The sequenced material came from peripheral blood. These receptors originate from a woman in her sixties with COVID-19, enrolled during active disease.

This CDR3 is CASSPQYQETQYF. For the CDR3, the DNA is TGTGCCAGCAGCCCACAGTACCAAGAGACCCAGTACTTC. This chain joins TRBV7-2 and TRBJ2-5; D is uncertain. The CDR3 has 13 residues. V lost 5 bases and J lost 0, with 7 bases in between. Germline V gives CDR1 SGHTA, CDR2 FQGNSA.

The V gene is TRBV2, the J gene TRBJ1-2; unclear D gene. The CDR3 length is 15 residues. The germline V gene has CDR1 SNHLY and CDR2 FYNNEI. The V end was cut by 8 bases, the J end by 5 bases, with 21 bases between. The CDR3 spells CASVAATGSPYGYTF. DNA of the CDR3: TGTGCCAGCGTAGCAGCGACGGGTTCTCCGTATGGCTACACCTTC.

This chain links TRBV29-1 with TRBJ1-1; D might be TRBD1 (5 bases). Germline lookup yields CDR1 SQVTM and CDR2 ANQGSEA. Trimming took 5 bases from V and 6 from J, leaving 13 bases between them. The CDR3 covers 12 residues. The CDR3 loop reads CSVNWDYPEAFF. The CDR3, as DNA: TGCAGCGTTAACTGGGACTACCCTGAAGCTTTCTTT. Full variable domain (remainder filled in from reference TRBV29-1 and TRBJ1-1): SAVISQKPSRDICQRGTSLTIQCQVDSQVTMMFWYRQQPGQSLTLIATANQGSEATYESGFVIDKFPISRPNLTFSTLTVSNMSPEDSSIYLCSVNWDYPEAFFGQGTRLTVV.

Only one count was recorded for this clone. V is TRBV7-3 and J is TRBJ2-2; D possibly corresponds to TRBD2 (6 bases). Trimming cost V 5 bases and J 6 bases, with 10 bases left between them. The CDR3 loop spans 13 amino acids. Germline loops: CDR1 SGHTA, CDR2 FQGTGA. In DNA, the CDR3 is TGTGCCAGCAGCCCAGCGGGCGCCGGGGAGCTGTTTTTT. Translation: CASSPAGAGELFF. The full variable domain, in which reference TRBV7-3 and TRBJ2-2 provide the parts outside the CDR3, is GAGVSQTPSNKVTEKGKYVELRCDPISGHTALYWYRQSLGQGPEFLIYFQGTGAADDSGLPNDRFFAVRPEGSVSTLKIQRTERGDSAVYLCASSPAGAGELFFGEGSRLTVL.

This clone has more than one count but fewer than ten. The J gene is TRBJ2-5, the V gene TRBV20-1; possibly TRBD1 or TRBD2 for D (5 bases each). CDR3 length equals 14 residues. Trimming took 3 bases from V and 0 from J, leaving 11 bases between them. Per germline, CDR1 DFQATT and CDR2 SNEGSKA (reference sequence). In DNA, the CDR3 is TGCAGTGCTAGTGGGGGAGCGTACCAAGAGACCCAGTACTTC. It encodes CSASGGAYQETQYF.

V gene TRBV11-1 combines with J gene TRBJ1-2; 7 nucleotides match TRBD1. The trim removed 0 bases at V and 5 bases at J, leaving 6 bases unmatched. This CDR3 is 15 amino acids long. Germline CDR1 reads SGHAT; CDR2 reads FQDESV (reference sequence). DNA of the CDR3: TGTGCCAGCAGCTTAGCGCCAGGGGGATGGTATGGCTACACCTTC. Its translation is CASSLAPGGWYGYTF.

V usage is TRBV18 and J usage is TRBJ2-1, with 12 nucleotides matching TRBD2. Germline loops: CDR1 KGHSH, CDR2 LQKENI. Losses at the gene ends were 6 bases for V and 8 bases for J; bases not matched to a gene: 11. This CDR3 has 16 residues. This chain's CDR3 is CASSFLAGGPFDEQFF. The CDR3 DNA reads TGTGCCAGCTCCTTTCTAGCGGGGGGGCCTTTCGATGAGCAGTTCTTC. Full variable domain (rest looked up from reference TRBV18 and TRBJ2-1): NAGVMQNPRHLVRRRGQEARLRCSPMKGHSHVYWYRQLPEEGLKFMVYLQKENIIDESGMPKERFSAEFPKEGPSILRIQQVVRGDSAAYFCASSFLAGGPFDEQFFGPGTRLTVL.

The chain is built from TRBV4-3 and TRBJ1-4; D is undetermined. Trimming shortened V by 0 bases and J by 4 bases, and 9 bases separated the two germline ends. Germline V CDR1 and CDR2: LGHNA, YSLEER. The CDR3 length is 15 residues. CDR3 nucleotide sequence: TGCGCCAGCAGCCAAGATTTGACGGGTAATGAAAAACTGTTTTTT. Translated: CASSQDLTGNEKLFF.

J is TRBJ2-1 and V is TRBV9; no reliable D call. Trimming cost V 0 bases and J 0 bases, with 16 bases left between them. CDR3 size: 18 residues. The V gene's germline CDR1 is SGDLS and CDR2 YYNGEE. The CDR3 region is CASSVATDKMSSYNEQFF. The CDR3 DNA follows: TGTGCCAGCAGCGTAGCTACAGATAAGATGAGCTCCTACAATGAGCAGTTCTTC.

CDR3 nucleotide sequence: TGTGCCAGCAGCGTAGAGGGCAGACTAGCGGGGGGAAACTACAATGAGCAGTTCTTC. This encodes CASSVEGRLAGGNYNEQFF. The chain combines TRBV9 with TRBJ2-1, with TRBD2 matching 13 bases. The ends lost 0 bases at V and 3 bases at J; junction bases unmatched: 9. CDR3 length: 19 residues. Germline assignment: CDR1 SGDLS and CDR2 YYNGEE.

CDR3 residues: CASSMTGNEQYF. CDR3 sequence (DNA): TGTGCCAGTAGTATGACAGGGAACGAGCAGTACTTC. The rearrangement links TRBV19 to TRBJ2-7; TRBD1 matches at 7 bases. CDR1 is LNHDA and CDR2 is SQIVND in the germline V gene (reference sequence). Trimming at V came to 3 bases and at J to 5 bases, leaving 1 base not matched to a gene. CDR3 length: 12 amino acids.

The genes are TRBV29-1 and TRBJ1-2; D gene unclear. Germline V lookup: CDR1 SQVTM, CDR2 ANQGSEA. V lost 4 bases and J lost 7, with 13 bases in between. This CDR3 is 12 amino acids long. The CDR3 protein is CSVVSGLGGYTF. The CDR3 DNA reads as TGCAGCGTTGTCAGTGGCCTTGGTGGCTACACCTTC.

The rearrangement joins TRBV28 to TRBJ1-6; TRBD1 matches at 9 bases. Losses at the gene ends were 2 bases for V and 6 bases for J; bases not matched to a gene: 14. The CDR3 contains 19 residues. Germline-derived CDR1 and CDR2 are MDHEN and SYDVKM. Here the CDR3 DNA reads TGTGCCAGCAGTTTACGATGGGGACAGGGCAAGGTTGGTAATTCACCCCTCCACTTT. This codes for CASSLRWGQGKVGNSPLHF.

The rearrangement joins TRBV6-1 to TRBJ1-2; D ambiguous. The CDR3 runs 12 residues. In germline, CDR1 is MNHNS, CDR2 SASEGT. Trimming removed 1 base from V and 7 bases from J, with 7 bases in between. DNA for the CDR3: TGTGCCAGCAGTGAAGTGTTCATTGGCTACACCTTC. Translating gives CASSEVFIGYTF.

The chain is built from TRBV2 and TRBJ1-3, with 7 bases fitting TRBD1. This CDR3 is 17 amino acids long. Germline assignment: CDR1 SNHLY and CDR2 FYNNEI. J gave up 4 bases and V 6 bases, and 15 bases lay outside the gene matches. DNA of the CDR3: TGTGCCAGCAGCCCCTCCGGGACAGCCTTCGGGGGAAACACCATATATTTT. It encodes CASSPSGTAFGGNTIYF. The variable domain in full, completed from reference TRBV2 and TRBJ1-3, reads EPEVTQTPSHQVTQMGQEVILRCVPISNHLYFYWYRQILGQKVEFLVSFYNNEISEKSEIFDDQFSVERPDGSNFTLKIRSTKLEDSAMYFCASSPSGTAFGGNTIYFGEGSWLTVV.

The chain is built from TRBV19 and TRBJ1-1, with D uncertain. Germline assignment: CDR1 LNHDA and CDR2 SQIVND (reference sequence). V was shortened by 0 bases and J by 1 base, with 9 bases between the two germline ends. The CDR3 totals 15 residues. The CDR3 bases are TGTGCCAGTAGTATAGAAGGAGGGAAGAACACTGAAGCTTTCTTT. This codes for CASSIEGGKNTEAFF.

The chain uses TRBV24-1 and TRBJ2-3; D uncertain. CDR3 size: 12 residues. Deletions cut 1 base from V and 8 bases from J, with 6 bases between. In germline, CDR1 is KGHDR, CDR2 SFDVKD. The CDR3 nucleotides read TGTGCCACCAGTGATTTCAGAGGTACGCAGTATTTT. Protein product: CATSDFRGTQYF.

This chain links TRBV18 with TRBJ2-4; 9 bases align to TRBD1. The CDR3 sequence is 16 residues long. The germline CDR1 and CDR2 sequences are KGHSH and LQKENI. V trimming: 3 bases; J trimming: 2 bases; junction bases outside the gene matches: 5. CDR3 coding DNA: TGTGCCAGCTCACCGGGACAGGGATCGACCAAAAACATTCAGTACTTC. It specifies CASSPGQGSTKNIQYF.

V gene TRBV7-9 combines with J gene TRBJ2-1, with 10 bases that match TRBD2. The CDR3 covers 16 residues. With V trimmed by 5 bases and J by 2 bases, 6 bases remained unmatched. CDR1 and CDR2 from the germline V gene are SEHNR and FQNEAQ (reference sequence). The DNA of the CDR3 is TGTGCCAGCAGCGCAGGGCTAGCGGGGGCCTACAATGAGCAGTTCTTC. Protein sequence: CASSAGLAGAYNEQFF.

V usage is TRBV19 and J usage is TRBJ1-1, with a tentative D call TRBD1 (5 bases). Germline V gene lookup returns CDR1 LNHDA and CDR2 SQIVND (reference sequence). Trimming cost V 5 bases and J 0 bases, with 10 bases left between them. This CDR3 is built from 14 residues. The CDR3 spells CASSPEGLNTEAFF. The CDR3 coding sequence is TGTGCCAGTAGTCCGGAGGGGTTGAACACTGAAGCTTTCTTT.